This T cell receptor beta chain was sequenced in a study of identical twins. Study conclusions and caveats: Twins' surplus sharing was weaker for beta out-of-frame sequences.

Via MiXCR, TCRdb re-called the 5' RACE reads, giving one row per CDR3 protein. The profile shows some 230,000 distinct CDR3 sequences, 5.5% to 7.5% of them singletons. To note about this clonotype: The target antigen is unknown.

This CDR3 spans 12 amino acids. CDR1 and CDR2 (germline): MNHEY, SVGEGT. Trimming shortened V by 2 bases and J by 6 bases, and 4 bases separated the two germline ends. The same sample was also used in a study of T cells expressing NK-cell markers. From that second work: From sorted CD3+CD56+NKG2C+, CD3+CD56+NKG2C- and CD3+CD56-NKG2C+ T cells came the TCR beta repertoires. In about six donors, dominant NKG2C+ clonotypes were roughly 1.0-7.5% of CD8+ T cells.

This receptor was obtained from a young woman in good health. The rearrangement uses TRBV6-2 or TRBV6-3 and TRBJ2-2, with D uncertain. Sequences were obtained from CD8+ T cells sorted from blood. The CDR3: CASSYNAGELFF. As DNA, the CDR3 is TGTGCCAGCAGTTACAATGCCGGGGAGCTGTTTTTT.